This T cell receptor (beta chain) came from a study of vaccination effects on CD4 cells after COVID-19. Produced via immunoSEQ multiplex PCR; TCRdb's table is partial and in-frame only. The data contain tens of thousands of clones, approximately 74% of them singletons. About this clone: Its antigen is not known.

V was shortened by 4 bases and J by 3 bases, with 8 bases between the two germline ends. This CDR3 region has 13 residues. The germline V gene encodes CDR1 SGDLS and CDR2 YYNGEE. Viral peptide pools were used in the ViraFEST assay to expand antigen-specific CD4+ T cells, and sequencing came afterward. It was after approximately 11 days of culture that CD4+ T cells were isolated. Half-medium exchanges with IL-2 medium took place on days 3 and 7. Sample: CD4+ T cells from PBMCs cultured with HCoV-229E spike peptides, taken before COVID-19 vaccination. The chain links TRBV9 to TRBJ1-5; the D is unclear. This TCR was recovered from a human donor who received a COVID-19 vaccine. CDR3: CASSSDLNQPQHF. Here the CDR3 DNA reads TGTGCCAGCAGCTCAGACCTCAATCAGCCCCAGCATTTT.